The rows below give T cell receptor beta chains drawn from one sample of a study of cytotoxic CD8 clonotypes in ibrutinib-treated CLL. Some clones are missing from TCRdb's copy, which holds only in-frame ones; the method was immunoSEQ multiplex PCR. The sample carries approximately 130,000 clones, 80% to 85% recorded once. Specimen: PBMCs, collected after 24 months of ibrutinib treatment. The source of these receptors is a human donor with chronic lymphocytic leukemia. The CDR3 runs from the conserved cysteine through the conserved F or W. D genes are given only for firm matches. Clone size is stated in some rows and not others, as once, few, many or a class when expanded.

d_call	j_call	v_call	clone_size	cdr3_length	cdr3_aa	cdr3_nt
-	TRBJ2-5	TRBV5-6	many	16	CASSVARGLLQETQYF	TGTGCCAGCAGCGTCGCTAGGGGCCTCCTCCAAGAGACCCAGTACTTC
-	TRBJ2-2	TRBV5-4	-	15	CASSLGMAGTGELFF	TGTGCCAGCAGCTTGGGTATGGCAGGCACCGGGGAGCTGTTTTTT
-	TRBJ1-1	TRBV9	-	14	CASSVLWMNTEAFF	TGTGCCAGCAGCGTATTGTGGATGAACACTGAAGCTTTCTTT
TRBD2	TRBJ2-2	TRBV7-2	-	16	CASSLIAGDPTGELFF	TGTGCCAGCAGCCTTATAGCGGGAGACCCCACCGGGGAGCTGTTTTTT
TRBD2	TRBJ2-3	TRBV7-6	-	17	CASSDGTSGGNTDTQYF	TGTGCCAGCAGCGACGGGACTAGCGGGGGAAACACAGATACGCAGTATTTT
-	TRBJ1-2	TRBV6-5	-	15	CASSYSPGPTYGYTF	TGTGCCAGCAGTTACTCTCCCGGGCCTACCTATGGCTACACCTTC
-	TRBJ2-1	TRBV29-1	-	11	CSVGNGGEQFF	TGCAGCGTTGGCAACGGGGGTGAGCAGTTCTTC
-	TRBJ2-7	TRBV6-1	-	14	CASSPQGGRYEQYF	TGTGCCAGCAGTCCACAGGGTGGTCGCTACGAGCAGTACTTC
TRBD1	TRBJ1-5	TRBV18	-	14	CASSPRTGLQPQHF	TGTGCCAGCTCACCGCGGACAGGGTTACAGCCCCAGCATTTT
-	TRBJ1-1	TRBV18	-	16	CASSPSYRAGSTEAFF	TGTGCCAGCTCACCATCATACAGGGCCGGGAGCACTGAAGCTTTCTTT
-	TRBJ2-7	TRBV19	-	15	CASSPRGAGHYEQYF	TGTGCCAGTAGTCCCCGTGGGGCGGGGCACTACGAGCAGTACTTC
-	TRBJ2-3	TRBV5-4	-	14	CASSLNGGGDTQYF	TGTGCCAGCAGCTTGAACGGGGGTGGGGATACGCAGTATTTT
-	TRBJ2-5	TRBV19	-	14	CASSIEAGRETQYF	TGTGCCAGTAGTATAGAGGCAGGCCGGGAGACCCAGTACTTC
TRBD1	TRBJ1-2	TRBV2	-	16	CASSARTGGDGYGYTF	TGTGCCAGCAGTGCCCGGACAGGGGGCGACGGCTATGGCTACACCTTC
-	TRBJ1-4	TRBV9	-	15	CASSVGVGPNEKLFF	TGTGCCAGCAGCGTAGGTGTGGGACCCAATGAAAAACTGTTTTTT